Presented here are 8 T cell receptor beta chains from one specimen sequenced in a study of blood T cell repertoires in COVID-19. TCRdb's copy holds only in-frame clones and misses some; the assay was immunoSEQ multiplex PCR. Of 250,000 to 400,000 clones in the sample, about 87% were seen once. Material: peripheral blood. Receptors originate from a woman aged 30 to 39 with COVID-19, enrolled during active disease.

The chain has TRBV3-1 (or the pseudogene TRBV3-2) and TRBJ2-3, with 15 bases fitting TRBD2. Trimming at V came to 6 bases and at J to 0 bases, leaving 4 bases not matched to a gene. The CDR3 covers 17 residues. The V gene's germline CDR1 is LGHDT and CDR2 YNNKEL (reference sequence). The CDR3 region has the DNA TGTGCCAGCAGTGGACTAGCGGGGGGGAGAAGCACAGATACGCAGTATTTT. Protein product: CASSGLAGGRSTDTQYF.

This CDR3 is CASSLGTGSVYETQYF. The DNA of the CDR3 is TGTGCCAGCAGTTTAGGGACAGGCAGCGTGTACGAGACCCAGTACTTC. The chain carries TRBV27 and TRBJ2-5; 8 nucleotides line up with TRBD1. The germline CDR1 and CDR2 sequences are MNHEY and SMNVEV (reference sequence). Losses at the gene ends were 2 bases for V and 5 bases for J; bases not matched to a gene: 10. This CDR3 spans 16 amino acids.

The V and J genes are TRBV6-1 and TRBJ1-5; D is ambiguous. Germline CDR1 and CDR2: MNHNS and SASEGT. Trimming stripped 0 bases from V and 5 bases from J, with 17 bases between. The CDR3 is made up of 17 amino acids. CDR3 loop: CASSEAQPGINDQPQHF. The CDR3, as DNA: TGTGCCAGCAGTGAAGCGCAGCCGGGGATCAACGATCAGCCCCAGCATTTT.

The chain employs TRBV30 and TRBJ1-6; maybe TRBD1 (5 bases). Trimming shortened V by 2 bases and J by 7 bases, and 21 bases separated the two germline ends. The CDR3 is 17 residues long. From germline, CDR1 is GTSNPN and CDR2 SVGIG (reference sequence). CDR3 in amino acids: CAWSLGAGGLFNSPLHF. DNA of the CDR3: TGTGCCTGGAGTTTAGGAGCGGGGGGTTTGTTCAATTCACCCCTCCACTTT.

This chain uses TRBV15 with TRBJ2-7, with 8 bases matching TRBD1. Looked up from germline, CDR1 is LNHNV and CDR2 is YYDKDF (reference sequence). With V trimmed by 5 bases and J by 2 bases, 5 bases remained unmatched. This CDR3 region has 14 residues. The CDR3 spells CATSRTRGPYEQYF. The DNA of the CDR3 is TGTGCCACCAGCCGCACCAGGGGGCCCTACGAGCAGTACTTC.

The CDR3 reads CASSSVTGGGYEQYV. Here the CDR3 DNA reads TGTGCCAGCAGCTCGGTAACAGGGGGAGGGTACGAGCAGTACGTC. The V and J genes are TRBV5-8 and TRBJ2-7; maybe TRBD1 (8 bases). This CDR3 contains 15 residues. The V gene lost 3 bases and the J gene lost 4 bases, with 17 bases spanning the gap. Germline lookup yields CDR1 SGHTS and CDR2 YDEGEE.

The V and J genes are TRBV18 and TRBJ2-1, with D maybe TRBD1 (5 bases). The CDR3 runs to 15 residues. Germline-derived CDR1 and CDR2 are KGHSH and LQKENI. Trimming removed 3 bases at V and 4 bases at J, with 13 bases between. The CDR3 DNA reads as TGTGCCAGCTCACCCCAGCTTCAGGGTTACAATGAGCAGTTCTTC. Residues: CASSPQLQGYNEQFF. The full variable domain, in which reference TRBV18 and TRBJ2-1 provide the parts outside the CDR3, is NAGVMQNPRHLVRRRGQEARLRCSPMKGHSHVYWYRQLPEEGLKFMVYLQKENIIDESGMPKERFSAEFPKEGPSILRIQQVVRGDSAAYFCASSPQLQGYNEQFFGPGTRLTVL.

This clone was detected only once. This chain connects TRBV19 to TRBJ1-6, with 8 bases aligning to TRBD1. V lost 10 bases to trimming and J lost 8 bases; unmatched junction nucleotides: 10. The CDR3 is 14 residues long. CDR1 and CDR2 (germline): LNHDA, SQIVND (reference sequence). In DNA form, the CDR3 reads TGTGCCACCCAGGACAGGGCTCATGATTCACCCCTCCACTTT. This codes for CATQDRAHDSPLHF.